The text below deals with one T cell receptor (beta chain). Its matching antigen is unknown. Sequencing was performed with immunoSEQ multiplex PCR; in TCRdb, only in-frame clones are kept and a portion is missing. The sample records 200,000 to 250,000 clones, around 86% being singletons. The data originate from a study of cytomegalovirus exposure and HLA in healthy donors. Study-level results: In vitro assays verified that a few CMV-associated chains recognized CMV antigens specifically. Some public TCRs appeared in many individuals, while most sequences were rare.

V gave up 11 bases and J gave up 6 bases, with 20 bases separating them. The germline V gene encodes CDR1 MDHEN and CDR2 SYDVKM. The CDR3 has 13 residues. The donors were in the approximately 120-subject validation cohort, distinct from the roughly 670-subject first cohort. Source material: PBMCs. The chain is built from TRBV28 and TRBJ2-7; D may be TRBD2 (5 bases). This sequence was found in a woman younger than 35 in good health and CMV-seropositive. Written as DNA, the CDR3 is TGTGCCGGCCTCGACCGGGAAACGGGCGAGCAGTACTTC. Residues: CAGLDRETGEQYF.